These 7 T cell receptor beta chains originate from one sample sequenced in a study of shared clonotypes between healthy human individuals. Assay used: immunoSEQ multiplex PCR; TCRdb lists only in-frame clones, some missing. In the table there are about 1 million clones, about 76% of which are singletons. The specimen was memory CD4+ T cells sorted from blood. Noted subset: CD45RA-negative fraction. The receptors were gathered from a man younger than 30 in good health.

For the CDR3, the DNA is TGTGCCAGCTTTCCTCTGCACTTTAGCGACTCCCAAGAGACCCAGTACTTC. As protein: CASFPLHFSDSQETQYF. The rearrangement links TRBV7-2 to TRBJ2-5, with D possibly being TRBD2 (5 bases). Germline loops: CDR1 SGHTA, CDR2 FQGNSA. Trimming removed 8 bases at V and 1 base at J, with 23 bases between. This CDR3 is 17 amino acids long.

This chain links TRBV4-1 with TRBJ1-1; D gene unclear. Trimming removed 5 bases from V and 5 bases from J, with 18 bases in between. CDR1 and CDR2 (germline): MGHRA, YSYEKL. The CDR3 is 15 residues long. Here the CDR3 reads CASSSLIGVGTEAFF. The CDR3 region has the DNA TGCGCCAGCAGCTCACTTATCGGTGTGGGTACTGAAGCTTTCTTT.

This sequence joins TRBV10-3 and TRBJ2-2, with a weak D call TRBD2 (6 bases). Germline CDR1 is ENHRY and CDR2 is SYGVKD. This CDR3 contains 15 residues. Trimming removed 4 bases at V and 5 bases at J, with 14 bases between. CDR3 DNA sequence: TGTGCCATCAGTGCCAGTGGGGGAGGAACCGGGGAGCTGTTTTTT. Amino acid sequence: CAISASGGGTGELFF.

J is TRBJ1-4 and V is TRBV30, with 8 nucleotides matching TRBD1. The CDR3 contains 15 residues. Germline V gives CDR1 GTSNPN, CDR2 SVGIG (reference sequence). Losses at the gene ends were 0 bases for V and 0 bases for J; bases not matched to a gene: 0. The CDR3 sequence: CAWSVGQATNEKLFF. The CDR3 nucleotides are TGTGCCTGGAGTGTGGGACAGGCAACTAATGAAAAACTGTTTTTT.

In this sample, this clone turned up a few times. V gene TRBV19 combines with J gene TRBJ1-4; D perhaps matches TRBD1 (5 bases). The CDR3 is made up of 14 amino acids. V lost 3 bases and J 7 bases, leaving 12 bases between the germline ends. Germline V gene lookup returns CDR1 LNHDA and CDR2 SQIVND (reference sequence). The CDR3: CASSIGTSLEKLFF. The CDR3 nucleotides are TGTGCCAGTAGTATTGGGACCAGTCTTGAAAAACTGTTTTTT.

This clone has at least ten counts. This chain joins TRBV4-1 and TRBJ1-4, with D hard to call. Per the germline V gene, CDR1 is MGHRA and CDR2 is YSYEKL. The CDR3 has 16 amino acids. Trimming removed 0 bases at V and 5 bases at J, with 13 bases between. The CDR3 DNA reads TGCGCCAGCAGCCAAGATGGCCAGGCCATGAATGAAAAACTGTTTTTT. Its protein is CASSQDGQAMNEKLFF.

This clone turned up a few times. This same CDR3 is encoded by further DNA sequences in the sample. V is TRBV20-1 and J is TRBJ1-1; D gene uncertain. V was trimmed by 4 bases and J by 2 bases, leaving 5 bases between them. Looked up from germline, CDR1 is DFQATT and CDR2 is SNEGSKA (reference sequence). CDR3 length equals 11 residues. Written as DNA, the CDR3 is TGCAGTGCTACAGGCAACACTGAAGCTTTCTTT. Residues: CSATGNTEAFF.